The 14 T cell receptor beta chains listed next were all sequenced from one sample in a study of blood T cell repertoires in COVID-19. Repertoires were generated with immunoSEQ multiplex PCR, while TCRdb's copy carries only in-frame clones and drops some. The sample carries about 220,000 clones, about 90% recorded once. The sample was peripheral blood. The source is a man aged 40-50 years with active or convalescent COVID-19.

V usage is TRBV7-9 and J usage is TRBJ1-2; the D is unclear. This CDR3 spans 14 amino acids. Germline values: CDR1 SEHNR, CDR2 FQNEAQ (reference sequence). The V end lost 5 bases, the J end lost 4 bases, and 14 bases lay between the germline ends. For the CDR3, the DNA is TGTGCCAGCAGCCTAGACGACAACAGCTATGGCTACACCTTC. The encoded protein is CASSLDDNSYGYTF.

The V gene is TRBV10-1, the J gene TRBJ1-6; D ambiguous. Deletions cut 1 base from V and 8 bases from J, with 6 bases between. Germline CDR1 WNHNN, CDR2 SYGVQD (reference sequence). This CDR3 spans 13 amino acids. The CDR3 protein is CASSEYSYSPLHF. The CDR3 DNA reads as TGCGCCAGCAGTGAGTACAGCTATTCACCCCTCCACTTT.

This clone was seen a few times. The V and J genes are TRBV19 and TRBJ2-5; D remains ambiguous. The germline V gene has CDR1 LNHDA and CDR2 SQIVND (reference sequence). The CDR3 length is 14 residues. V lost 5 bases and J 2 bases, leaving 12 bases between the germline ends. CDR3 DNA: TGTGCCAGTAGTCCGACGGGTACGCAAGAGACCCAGTACTTC. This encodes CASSPTGTQETQYF.

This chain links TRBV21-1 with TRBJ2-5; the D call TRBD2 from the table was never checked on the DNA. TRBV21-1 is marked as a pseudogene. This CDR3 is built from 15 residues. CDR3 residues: CASSNYIASQETQYF. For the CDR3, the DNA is TGTGCCAGCAGCAATTATATTGCGAGCCAAGAGACCCAGTACTTC.

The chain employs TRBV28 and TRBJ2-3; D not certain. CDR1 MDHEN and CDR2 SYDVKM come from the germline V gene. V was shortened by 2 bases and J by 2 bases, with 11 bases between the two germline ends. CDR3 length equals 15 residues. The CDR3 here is CASSLNEYHTDTQYF. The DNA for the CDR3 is TGTGCCAGCAGTTTAAACGAGTACCACACAGATACGCAGTATTTT.

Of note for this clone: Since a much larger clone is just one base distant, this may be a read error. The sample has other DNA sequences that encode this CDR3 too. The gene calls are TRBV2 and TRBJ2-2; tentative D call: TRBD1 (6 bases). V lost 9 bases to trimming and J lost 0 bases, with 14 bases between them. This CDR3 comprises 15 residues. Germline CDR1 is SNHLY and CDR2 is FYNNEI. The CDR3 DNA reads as TGTGCCAGTAGCCGATGGACAGCGAACACCGGGGAGCTGTTTTTT. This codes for CASSRWTANTGELFF.

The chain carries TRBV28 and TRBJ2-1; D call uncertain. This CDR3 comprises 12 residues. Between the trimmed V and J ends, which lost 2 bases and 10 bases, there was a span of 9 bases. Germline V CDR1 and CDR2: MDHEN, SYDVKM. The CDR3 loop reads CASSLPLGEQFF. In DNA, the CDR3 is TGTGCCAGCAGTTTACCCCTCGGGGAGCAGTTCTTC.

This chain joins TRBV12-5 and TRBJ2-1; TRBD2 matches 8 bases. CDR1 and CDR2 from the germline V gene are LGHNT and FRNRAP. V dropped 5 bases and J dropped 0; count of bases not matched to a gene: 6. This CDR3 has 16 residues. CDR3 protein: CASGPPGGSSYNEQFF. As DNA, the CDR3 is TGTGCTAGTGGTCCCCCGGGGGGGAGCTCCTACAATGAGCAGTTCTTC.

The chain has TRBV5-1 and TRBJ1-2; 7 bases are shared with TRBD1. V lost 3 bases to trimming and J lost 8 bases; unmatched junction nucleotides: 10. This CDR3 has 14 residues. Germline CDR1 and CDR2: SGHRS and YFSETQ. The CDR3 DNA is TGCGCCAGCAGCTGGGGACAGAGAGAACGAGGCTACACCTTC. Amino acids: CASSWGQRERGYTF.

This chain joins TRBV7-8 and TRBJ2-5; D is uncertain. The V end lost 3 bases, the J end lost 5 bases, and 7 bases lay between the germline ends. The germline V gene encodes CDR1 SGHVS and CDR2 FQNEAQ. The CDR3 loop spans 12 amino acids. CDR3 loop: CASSFSRETQYF. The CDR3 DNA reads TGTGCCAGCAGCTTTTCCAGGGAGACCCAGTACTTC.

Written as DNA, the CDR3 is TGTGCCAGCAGCGCCGCCGGGACAGATTATGAAAAACTGTTTTTT. Amino acid sequence: CASSAAGTDYEKLFF. The chain combines TRBV5-8 with TRBJ1-4, with 7 nucleotides matching TRBD1. Germline CDR1 is SGHTS and CDR2 is YDEGEE. The CDR3 is 15 amino acids. The V segment lost 4 bases and the J segment 6 bases; nucleotides outside the gene matches: 9.

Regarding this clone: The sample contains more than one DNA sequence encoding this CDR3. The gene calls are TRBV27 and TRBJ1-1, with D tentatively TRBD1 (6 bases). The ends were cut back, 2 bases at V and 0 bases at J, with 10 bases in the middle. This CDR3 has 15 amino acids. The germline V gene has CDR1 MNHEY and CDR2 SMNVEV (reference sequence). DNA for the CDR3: TGTGCCAGCAGTTTAAAAAGGGGGATGAACACTGAAGCTTTCTTT. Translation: CASSLKRGMNTEAFF.

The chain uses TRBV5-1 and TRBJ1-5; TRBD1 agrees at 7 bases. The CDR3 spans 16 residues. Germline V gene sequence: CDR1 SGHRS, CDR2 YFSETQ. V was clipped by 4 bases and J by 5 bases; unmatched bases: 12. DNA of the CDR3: TGCGCCAGCAGCCCCGGATCCGGGACAGCATATCAGCCCCAGCATTTT. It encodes CASSPGSGTAYQPQHF.

As DNA, the CDR3 is TGTGCCAGCAGCGTAGATGGCGGCGGGGTTAGCACAGATACGCAGTATTTT. It translates to CASSVDGGGVSTDTQYF. V is TRBV9 and J is TRBJ2-3; tentatively, D is TRBD2 (6 bases). Germline V CDR1 and CDR2: SGDLS, YYNGEE. V dropped 0 bases and J dropped 0 bases, with 14 bases sitting between them. The CDR3 has 17 amino acids. Filled out from reference TRBV9 and TRBJ2-3, the complete variable domain reads DSGVTQTPKHLITATGQRVTLRCSPRSGDLSVYWYQQSLDQGLQFLIQYYNGEERAKGNILERFSAQQFPDLHSELNLSSLELGDSALYFCASSVDGGGVSTDTQYFGPGTRLTVL.